The clone carrying this TCR beta chain turned up a few times. Its target is unknown. The study excluded patients with uncontrolled infection, other autoimmune disease, pregnancy or lactation. Around 9.8 ml fresh peripheral blood yielded the PBMCs. The data derive from a study of T cells in Graves' hyperthyroidism and ophthalmopathy. Study information: Peripheral blood collection took place at initial diagnosis, before any treatment. Notes on the study in general: In blood, most of the thyroid clonotypes expanded above 0.001 were also present.

Researchers amplified the TCR beta CDR3 regions from RNA transcripts. HTBI primers drove first-round RT-PCR of the TCR CDR3. A single record per CDR3 protein comes from TCRdb applying MiXCR to the multiplex PCR reads. The sample holds approximately 520,000 distinct CDR3 sequences, about 24% seen once. Germline V gene lookup returns CDR1 SQVTM and CDR2 ANQGSEA. The CDR3 sequence is 17 residues long. Germline trimming cut 3 bases from V and 0 bases from J; bases unmatched to any gene: 11. The V and J genes are TRBV29-1 and TRBJ2-5; 9 nucleotides agree with TRBD2. The sequence derives from a woman aged 25 to 39 with Graves' ophthalmopathy. Sequenced sample: blood. In DNA, the CDR3 is TGCAGCGTTGATTCCCAAAGGAGCGGGAGGCACCAAGAGACCCAGTACTTC. Amino acid sequence: CSVDSQRSGRHQETQYF.